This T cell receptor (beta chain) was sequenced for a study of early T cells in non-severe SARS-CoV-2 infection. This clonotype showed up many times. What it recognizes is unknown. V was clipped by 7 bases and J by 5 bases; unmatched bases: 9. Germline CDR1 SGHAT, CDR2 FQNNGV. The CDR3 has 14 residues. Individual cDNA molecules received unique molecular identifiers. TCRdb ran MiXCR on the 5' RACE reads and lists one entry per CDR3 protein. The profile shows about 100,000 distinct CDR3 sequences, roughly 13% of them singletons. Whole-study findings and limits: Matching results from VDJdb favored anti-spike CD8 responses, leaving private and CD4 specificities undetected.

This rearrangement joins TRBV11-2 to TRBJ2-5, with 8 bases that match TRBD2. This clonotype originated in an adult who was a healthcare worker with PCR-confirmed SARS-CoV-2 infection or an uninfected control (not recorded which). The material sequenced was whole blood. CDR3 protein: CASTSARGGETQYF. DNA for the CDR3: TGTGCCAGCACCTCCGCCCGGGGGGGGGAGACCCAGTACTTC.